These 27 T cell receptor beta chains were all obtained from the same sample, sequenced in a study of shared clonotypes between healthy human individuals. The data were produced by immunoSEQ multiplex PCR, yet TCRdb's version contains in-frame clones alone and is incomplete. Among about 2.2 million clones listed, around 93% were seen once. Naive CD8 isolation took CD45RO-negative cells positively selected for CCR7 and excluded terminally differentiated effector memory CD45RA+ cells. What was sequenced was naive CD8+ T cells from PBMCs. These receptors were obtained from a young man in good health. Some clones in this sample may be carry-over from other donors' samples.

DNA for the CDR3: TGTGCCAGCAGCTTCAACAGGGGGCCCTCCTTCTACGAGCAGTACTTC. Translation: CASSFNRGPSFYEQYF. The chain couples TRBV7-9 to TRBJ2-7; 9 nucleotides agree with TRBD1. V shed 3 bases and J 3 bases; nucleotides not matched to a gene: 9. Looked up from germline, CDR1 is SEHNR and CDR2 is FQNEAQ (reference sequence). The CDR3 spans 16 residues. Full variable domain (missing parts from reference TRBV7-9 and TRBJ2-7): DTGVSQNPRHKITKRGQNVTFRCDPISEHNRLYWYRQTLGQGPEFLTYFQNEAQLEKSRLLSDRFSAERPKGSFSTLEIQRTEQGDSAMYLCASSFNRGPSFYEQYFGPGTRLTVT.

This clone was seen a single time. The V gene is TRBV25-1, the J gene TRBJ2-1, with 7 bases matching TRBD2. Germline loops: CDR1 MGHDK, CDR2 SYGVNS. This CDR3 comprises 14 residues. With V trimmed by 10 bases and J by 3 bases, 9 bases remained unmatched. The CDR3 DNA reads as TGTGCCACGGGGGTTGGGACTAACTACAATGAGCAGTTCTTC. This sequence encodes CATGVGTNYNEQFF.

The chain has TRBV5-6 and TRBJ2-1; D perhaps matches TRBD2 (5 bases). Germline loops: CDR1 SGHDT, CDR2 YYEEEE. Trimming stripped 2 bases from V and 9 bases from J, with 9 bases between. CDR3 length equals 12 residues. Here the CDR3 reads CASSFSEGEQFF. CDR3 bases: TGTGCCAGCAGCTTCTCAGAGGGTGAGCAGTTCTTC. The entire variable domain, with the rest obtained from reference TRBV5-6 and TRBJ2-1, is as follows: DAGVTQSPTHLIKTRGQQVTLRCSPKSGHDTVSWYQQALGQGPQFIFQYYEEEERQRGNFPDRFSGHQFPNYSSELNVNALLLGDSALYLCASSFSEGEQFFGPGTRLTVL.

CDR3 sequence reads: CASSSGQGDTNQPQHF. CDR3 nucleotide sequence: TGTGCCAGCAGTTCCGGACAGGGGGATACCAATCAGCCCCAGCATTTT. The chain joins TRBV28 to TRBJ1-5; TRBD1 matches 10 bases. CDR3 length: 16 residues. The V and J ends lost 4 bases and 3 bases, in that order; junction bases with no gene match: 6. Germline V CDR1 and CDR2: MDHEN, SYDVKM. The whole variable domain, remainder taken from reference TRBV28 and TRBJ1-5, is DVKVTQSSRYLVKRTGEKVFLECVQDMDHENMFWYRQDPGLGLRLIYFSYDVKMKEKGDIPEGYSVSREKKERFSLILESASTNQTSMYLCASSSGQGDTNQPQHFGDGTRLSIL.

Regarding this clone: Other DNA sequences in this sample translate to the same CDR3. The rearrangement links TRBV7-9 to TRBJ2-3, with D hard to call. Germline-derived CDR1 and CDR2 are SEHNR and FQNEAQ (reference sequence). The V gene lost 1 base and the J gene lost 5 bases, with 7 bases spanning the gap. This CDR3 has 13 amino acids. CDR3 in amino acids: CASSLVGKDTQYF. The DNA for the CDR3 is TGTGCCAGCAGCTTAGTAGGTAAAGATACGCAGTATTTT.

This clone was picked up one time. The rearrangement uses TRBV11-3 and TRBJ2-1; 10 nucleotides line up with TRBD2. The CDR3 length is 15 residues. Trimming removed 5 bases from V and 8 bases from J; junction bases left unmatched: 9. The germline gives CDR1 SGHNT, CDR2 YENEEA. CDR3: CASSPGASGRDEQFF. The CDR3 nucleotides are TGTGCCAGCAGCCCGGGGGCTAGCGGGAGAGATGAGCAGTTCTTC. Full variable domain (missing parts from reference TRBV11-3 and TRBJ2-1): EAGVVQSPRYKIIEKKQPVAFWCNPISGHNTLYWYLQNLGQGPELLIRYENEEAVDDSQLPKDRFSAERLKGVDSTLKIQPAELGDSAVYLCASSPGASGRDEQFFGPGTRLTVL.

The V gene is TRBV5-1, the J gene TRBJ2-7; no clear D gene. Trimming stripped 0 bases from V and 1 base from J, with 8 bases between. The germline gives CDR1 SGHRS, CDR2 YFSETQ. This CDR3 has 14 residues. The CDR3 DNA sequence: TGCGCCAGCAGCTTGGTTGTCCCGTCCTACGAGCAGTACTTC. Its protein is CASSLVVPSYEQYF.

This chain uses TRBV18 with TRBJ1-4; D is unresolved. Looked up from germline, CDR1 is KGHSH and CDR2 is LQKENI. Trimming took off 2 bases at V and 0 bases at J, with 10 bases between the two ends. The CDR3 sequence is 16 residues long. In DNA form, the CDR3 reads TGTGCCAGCTCACCAACAAACGTTGCAACTAATGAAAAACTGTTTTTT. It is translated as CASSPTNVATNEKLFF.

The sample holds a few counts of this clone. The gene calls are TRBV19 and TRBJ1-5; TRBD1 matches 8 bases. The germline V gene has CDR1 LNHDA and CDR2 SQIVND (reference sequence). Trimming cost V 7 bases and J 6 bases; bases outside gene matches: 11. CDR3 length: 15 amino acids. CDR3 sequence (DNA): TGTGCCAGTAAACGGAAGACAGGGGAGGGTCAGCCCCAGCATTTT. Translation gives CASKRKTGEGQPQHF.

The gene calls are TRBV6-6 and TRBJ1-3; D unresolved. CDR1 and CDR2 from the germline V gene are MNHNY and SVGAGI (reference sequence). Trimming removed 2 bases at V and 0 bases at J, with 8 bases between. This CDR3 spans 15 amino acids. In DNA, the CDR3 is TGTGCCAGCAGTTACCCCGGCAGCTCTGGAAACACCATATATTTT. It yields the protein CASSYPGSSGNTIYF.

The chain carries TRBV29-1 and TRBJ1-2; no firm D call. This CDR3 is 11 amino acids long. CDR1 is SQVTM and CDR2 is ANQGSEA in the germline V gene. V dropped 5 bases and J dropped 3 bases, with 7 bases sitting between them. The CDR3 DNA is TGCAGCGTTAGAAGAGACTATGGCTACACCTTC. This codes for CSVRRDYGYTF.

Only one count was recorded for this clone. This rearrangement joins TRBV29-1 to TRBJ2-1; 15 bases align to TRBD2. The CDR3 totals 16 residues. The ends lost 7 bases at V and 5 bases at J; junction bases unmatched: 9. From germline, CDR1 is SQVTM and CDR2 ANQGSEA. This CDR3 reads CSGWTSGRGMDNEQFF. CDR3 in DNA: TGCAGCGGATGGACTAGCGGGAGGGGGATGGACAATGAGCAGTTCTTC.

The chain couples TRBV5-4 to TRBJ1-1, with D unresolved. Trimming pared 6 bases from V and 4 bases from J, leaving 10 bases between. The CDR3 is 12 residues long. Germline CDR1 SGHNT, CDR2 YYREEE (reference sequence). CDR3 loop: CASTSSPTEAFF. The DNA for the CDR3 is TGTGCCAGCACCTCTTCTCCCACTGAAGCTTTCTTT.

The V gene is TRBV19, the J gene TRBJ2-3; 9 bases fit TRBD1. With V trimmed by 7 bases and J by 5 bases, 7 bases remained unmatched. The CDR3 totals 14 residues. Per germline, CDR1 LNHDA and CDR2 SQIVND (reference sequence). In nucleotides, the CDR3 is TGTGCCAGTACCCGGGACAGGGAAGGAGATACGCAGTATTTT. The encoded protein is CASTRDREGDTQYF.

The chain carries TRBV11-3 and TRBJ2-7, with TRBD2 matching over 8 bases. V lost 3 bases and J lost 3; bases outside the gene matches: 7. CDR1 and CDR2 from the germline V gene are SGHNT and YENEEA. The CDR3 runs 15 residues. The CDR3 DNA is TGTGCCAGCAGCTTGGGCCGGGAGGGCCACTACGAGCAGTACTTC. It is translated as CASSLGREGHYEQYF.

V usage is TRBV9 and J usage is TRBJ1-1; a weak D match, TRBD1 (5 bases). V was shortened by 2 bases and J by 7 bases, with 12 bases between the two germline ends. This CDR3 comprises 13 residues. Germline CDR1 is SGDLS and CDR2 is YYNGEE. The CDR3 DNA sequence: TGTGCCAGCAGCGTGGAGGGGTCAAGTGAAGCTTTCTTT. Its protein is CASSVEGSSEAFF.

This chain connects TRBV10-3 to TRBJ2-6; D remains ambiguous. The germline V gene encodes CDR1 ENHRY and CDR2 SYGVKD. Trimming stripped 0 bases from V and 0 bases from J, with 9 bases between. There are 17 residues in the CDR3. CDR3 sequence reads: CAISESRAVSGANVLTF. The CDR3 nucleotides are TGTGCCATCAGTGAGTCTAGGGCGGTCTCTGGGGCCAACGTCCTGACTTTC.

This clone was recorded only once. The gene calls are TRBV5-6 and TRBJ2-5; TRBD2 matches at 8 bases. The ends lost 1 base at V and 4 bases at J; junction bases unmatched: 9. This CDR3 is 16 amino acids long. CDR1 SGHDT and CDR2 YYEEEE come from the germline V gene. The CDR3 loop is CASSLYPGAGGETQYF. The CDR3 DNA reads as TGTGCCAGCAGCTTGTATCCGGGGGCGGGAGGAGAGACCCAGTACTTC.

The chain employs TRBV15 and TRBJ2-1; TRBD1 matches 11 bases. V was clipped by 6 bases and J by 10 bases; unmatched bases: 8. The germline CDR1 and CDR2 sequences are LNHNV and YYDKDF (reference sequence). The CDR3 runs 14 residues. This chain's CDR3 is CATSVDRGQREQFF. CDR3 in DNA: TGTGCCACCAGTGTGGACAGGGGGCAAAGAGAGCAGTTCTTC.

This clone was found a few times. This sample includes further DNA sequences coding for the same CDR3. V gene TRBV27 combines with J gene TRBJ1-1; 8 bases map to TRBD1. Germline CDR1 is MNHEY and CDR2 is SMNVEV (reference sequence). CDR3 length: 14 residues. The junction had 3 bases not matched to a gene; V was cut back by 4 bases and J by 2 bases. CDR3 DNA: TGTGCCAGCAGTTACACAGGGGGAAACACTGAAGCTTTCTTT. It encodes CASSYTGGNTEAFF.

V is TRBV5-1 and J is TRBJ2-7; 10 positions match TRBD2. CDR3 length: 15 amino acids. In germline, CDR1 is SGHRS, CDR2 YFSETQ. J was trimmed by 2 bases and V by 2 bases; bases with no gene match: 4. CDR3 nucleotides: TGCGCCAGCAGCTTACTAGCGGGAAACGCCTACGAGCAGTACTTC. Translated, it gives CASSLLAGNAYEQYF.

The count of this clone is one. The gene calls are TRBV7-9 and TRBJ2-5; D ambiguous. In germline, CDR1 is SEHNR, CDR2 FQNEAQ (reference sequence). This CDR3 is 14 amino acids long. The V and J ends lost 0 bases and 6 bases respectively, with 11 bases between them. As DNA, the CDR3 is TGTGCCAGCAGCTTAGCGCAGCGACCCCAGACCCAGTACTTC. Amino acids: CASSLAQRPQTQYF.

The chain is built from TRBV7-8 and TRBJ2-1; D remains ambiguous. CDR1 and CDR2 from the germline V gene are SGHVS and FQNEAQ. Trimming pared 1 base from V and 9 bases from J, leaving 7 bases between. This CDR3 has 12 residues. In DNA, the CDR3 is TGTGCCAGCAGCTTAGAGGTGCCTGAGCAGTTCTTC. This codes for CASSLEVPEQFF.

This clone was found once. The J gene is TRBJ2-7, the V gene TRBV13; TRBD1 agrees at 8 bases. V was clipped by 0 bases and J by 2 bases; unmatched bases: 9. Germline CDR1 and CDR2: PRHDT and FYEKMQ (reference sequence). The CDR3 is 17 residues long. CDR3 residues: CASSLGLSGQGPYEQYF. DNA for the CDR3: TGTGCCAGCAGCTTAGGCCTAAGTGGACAGGGACCCTACGAGCAGTACTTC.

CDR3 sequence (DNA): TGTGCCAGCAGCGGCCAACCGGACCACAATGAGCAGTTCTTC. Translating it yields CASSGQPDHNEQFF. The chain combines TRBV13 with TRBJ2-1; D is uncertain. The V and J ends lost 5 bases and 5 bases respectively, with 13 bases between them. The CDR3 consists of 14 residues. CDR1 is PRHDT, CDR2 FYEKMQ, per germline (reference sequence).

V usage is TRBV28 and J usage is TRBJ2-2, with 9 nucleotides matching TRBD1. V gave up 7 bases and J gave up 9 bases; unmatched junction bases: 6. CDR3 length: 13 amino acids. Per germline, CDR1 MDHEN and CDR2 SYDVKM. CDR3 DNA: TGTGCCAGCACCCTACAGGGGGCCCGGGAGCTGTTTTTT. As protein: CASTLQGARELFF.

CDR3: CASRAVSINYGYTF. The CDR3 DNA sequence: TGTGCCAGTAGGGCGGTCAGTATTAACTATGGCTACACCTTC. V usage is TRBV19 and J usage is TRBJ1-2; D uncertain. The V and J ends lost 6 bases and 1 base respectively, with 12 bases between them. The CDR3 covers 14 residues. The germline V gene encodes CDR1 LNHDA and CDR2 SQIVND (reference sequence).